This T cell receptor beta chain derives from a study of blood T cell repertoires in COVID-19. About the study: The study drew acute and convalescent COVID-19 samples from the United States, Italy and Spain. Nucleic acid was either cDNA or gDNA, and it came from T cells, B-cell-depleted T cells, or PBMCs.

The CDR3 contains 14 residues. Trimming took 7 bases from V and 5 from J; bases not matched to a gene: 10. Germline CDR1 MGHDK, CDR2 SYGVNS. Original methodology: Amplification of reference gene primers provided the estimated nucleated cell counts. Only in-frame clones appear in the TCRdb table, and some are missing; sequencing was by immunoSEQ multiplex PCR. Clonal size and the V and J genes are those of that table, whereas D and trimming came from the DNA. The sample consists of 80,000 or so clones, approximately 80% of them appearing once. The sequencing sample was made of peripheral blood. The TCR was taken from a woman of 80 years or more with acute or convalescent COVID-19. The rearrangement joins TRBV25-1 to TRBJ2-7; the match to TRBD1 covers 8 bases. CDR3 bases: TGTGCCAGCATAGGACAGGGACTCGGGGACGAGCAGTACTTC. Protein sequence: CASIGQGLGDEQYF.